A single sample is the source of the 27 T cell receptor beta chains below, sequenced in a study of T cells in Graves' hyperthyroidism and ophthalmopathy. RNA transcripts provided the source from which TCR beta CDR3 regions were amplified. Primed by the HTBI set, a first-round RT-PCR was run on the TCR CDR3. A single record per CDR3 protein comes from TCRdb applying MiXCR to the multiplex PCR reads. The sample gives about 560,000 distinct CDR3 sequences, 16% of which show up once; around 18% is in the top ten. The sequencing input was blood. The receptors shown here come from a woman aged 18 to 35 with Graves' hyperthyroidism.

CDR3: CASSLGKMNTEAFF. CDR3 in DNA: TGCGCCAGCAGCTTGGGGAAGATGAACACTGAAGCTTTCTTT. This chain uses TRBV5-1 with TRBJ1-1; no firm D call. CDR3 length equals 14 residues. Deletions cut 0 bases from V and 0 bases from J, with 6 bases between. Germline CDR1 is SGHRS and CDR2 is YFSETQ.

The table lists this clonotype with many counts. V usage is TRBV28 and J usage is TRBJ2-1, with TRBD2 matching 12 bases. CDR3 length: 17 residues. Unmatched junction bases numbered 6, after V lost 1 base and J lost 5 bases. Germline V gene lookup returns CDR1 MDHEN and CDR2 SYDVKM. This CDR3 is CASSLLTSGRTHNEQFF. In DNA, the CDR3 is TGTGCCAGCAGTTTATTAACTAGCGGGAGGACCCACAATGAGCAGTTCTTC.

This clonotype has ten or more counts. V and J are TRBV20-1 and TRBJ2-7; the D is unclear. The CDR3 covers 16 residues. Germline CDR1 and CDR2: DFQATT and SNEGSKA (reference sequence). Trimming left V 0 bases short and J 2 bases short, with 17 bases between. The CDR3 loop reads CSARDATPPGTYEQYF. The CDR3 DNA reads as TGCAGTGCTAGAGATGCAACACCCCCCGGAACCTACGAGCAGTACTTC.

V gene TRBV4-3 combines with J gene TRBJ2-1, with 10 bases aligning to TRBD1. Trimming at V came to 4 bases and at J to 5 bases, leaving 5 bases not matched to a gene. The CDR3 consists of 15 residues. The germline gives CDR1 LGHNA, CDR2 YSLEER. As DNA, the CDR3 is TGCGCCAGCAGCCTCCGGGACAGGGGAAACAATGAGCAGTTCTTC. It encodes CASSLRDRGNNEQFF.

The table lists this clonotype with a few counts. The V and J genes are TRBV7-8 and TRBJ1-5; 9 bases align to TRBD1. CDR1 SGHVS and CDR2 FQNEAQ come from the germline V gene. V shed 5 bases and J 4 bases; nucleotides not matched to a gene: 9. The CDR3 is made up of 16 amino acids. CDR3 region: CASSGPDRGLNQPQHF. The CDR3, as DNA: TGTGCCAGCAGCGGACCCGACAGGGGGTTGAATCAGCCCCAGCATTTT.

The chain has TRBV3-1 and TRBJ2-2, with 12 positions matching TRBD2. Trimming at V came to 2 bases and at J to 3 bases, leaving 10 bases not matched to a gene. This CDR3 contains 19 residues. CDR1 is LGHDT, CDR2 YNNKEL, per germline (reference sequence). The CDR3 nucleotides are TGTGCCAGCAGCCAAAAAGATGTCGGGACTAGCGGGCACACCGGGGAGCTGTTTTTT. It encodes CASSQKDVGTSGHTGELFF. The whole variable domain, filled in from reference TRBV3-1 and TRBJ2-2, reads DTAVSQTPKYLVTQMGNDKSIKCEQNLGHDTMYWYKQDSKKFLKIMFSYNNKELIINETVPNRFSPKSPDKAHLNLHINSLELGDSAVYFCASSQKDVGTSGHTGELFFGEGSRLTVL.

This clonotype was detected many times. The CDR3 protein is CASSLDRDTDTQYF. The CDR3 DNA reads TGTGCCAGCAGCTTGGACAGGGACACAGATACGCAGTATTTT. The genes are TRBV7-2 and TRBJ2-3, with 8 bases matching TRBD1. V shed 3 bases, J shed 2 bases, and the junction held 1 base outside the gene matches. Germline CDR1 and CDR2: SGHTA and FQGNSA. The CDR3 sequence is 14 residues long.

In its sample, this clonotype was seen many times. V usage is TRBV18 and J usage is TRBJ2-3; perhaps TRBD1 as D (5 bases). The CDR3 runs to 14 residues. CDR1 KGHSH and CDR2 LQKENI come from the germline V gene. V dropped 2 bases and J dropped 6 bases, with 12 bases sitting between them. In DNA, the CDR3 is TGTGCCAGCTCACCAGCCAGGGTAATGGATACGCAGTATTTT. Encoded protein: CASSPARVMDTQYF.

The table lists this clonotype with a few counts. The V gene is TRBV5-6, the J gene TRBJ2-5; 9 bases map to TRBD1. The V gene end was trimmed by 4 bases and the J gene end by 5 bases; junction bases not matched to a gene: 6. This CDR3 is built from 14 residues. Germline V gene lookup returns CDR1 SGHDT and CDR2 YYEEEE. The CDR3 is CASSTPGQGETQYF. The CDR3 region has the DNA TGTGCCAGCAGCACGCCGGGACAGGGCGAGACCCAGTACTTC.

Of note for this clonotype: A much larger clone is a single base away; this may be a read error. This chain connects TRBV6-1 to TRBJ1-4, with 8 nucleotides matching TRBD1. Germline V gives CDR1 MNHNS, CDR2 SASEGT. The CDR3 has 14 amino acids. Losses at the gene ends were 6 bases for V and 7 bases for J; bases not matched to a gene: 7. CDR3 protein: CASRRDRSSEKLFF. CDR3 coding DNA: TGTGCCAGCAGGAGGGACAGGTCTAGTGAAAAACTGTTTTTT.

This clonotype was found a few times. The genes are TRBV12-3 or TRBV12-4 and TRBJ2-5, with D perhaps TRBD1 (6 bases). V was pared by 2 bases and J by 2 bases, with 15 bases between. The CDR3 contains 16 residues. The CDR3: CASSLSPPGAQETQYF. DNA for the CDR3: TGTGCCAGCAGTTTATCCCCGCCAGGGGCACAAGAGACCCAGTACTTC.

The chain is built from TRBV20-1 and TRBJ1-5, with 8 bases lining up with TRBD1. The CDR3 sequence is 16 residues long. Losses at the gene ends were 0 bases for V and 0 bases for J; bases not matched to a gene: 4. CDR1 is DFQATT and CDR2 is SNEGSKA in the germline V gene (reference sequence). CDR3 in DNA: TGCAGTGCTAGAGATATTGGACAGGGTAGCAATCAGCCCCAGCATTTT. Protein sequence: CSARDIGQGSNQPQHF.

The gene calls are TRBV3-1 and TRBJ2-3; unclear D gene. Trimming removed 3 bases from V and 8 bases from J, with 9 bases in between. The length of the CDR3 is 12 residues. Germline assignment: CDR1 LGHDT and CDR2 YNNKEL (reference sequence). CDR3 nucleotides: TGTGCCAGCAGCCATAATGAGGCTACGCAGTATTTT. Protein product: CASSHNEATQYF.

This clonotype occurred a few times. The chain joins TRBV6-1 to TRBJ2-3; D not resolved. CDR1 is MNHNS, CDR2 SASEGT, per germline. Trimming stripped 6 bases from V and 0 bases from J, with 16 bases between. The CDR3 consists of 16 residues. The CDR3 sequence: CASSPVRVPSTDTQYF. Written as DNA, the CDR3 is TGTGCCAGCAGCCCCGTTAGGGTTCCTAGCACAGATACGCAGTATTTT.

This chain links TRBV24-1 with TRBJ1-2; D is undetermined. Germline V lookup: CDR1 KGHDR, CDR2 SFDVKD. The CDR3 is 13 amino acids. Between the trimmed V and J ends, which lost 4 bases and 8 bases, there was a span of 13 bases. Written as DNA, the CDR3 is TGTGCCACCAGTGAACTTGTGGTACAGGGCTACACCTTC. It encodes CATSELVVQGYTF.

In this sample, this clonotype turned up a few times. The chain recombines TRBV20-1 with TRBJ2-7; no clear D gene. With 3 bases removed from V and 5 bases from J, the gap between germline ends came to 20 bases. This CDR3 contains 15 residues. Germline CDR1 and CDR2: DFQATT and SNEGSKA (reference sequence). The CDR3 DNA reads TGCAGTGCTAGGCCTGACGATAGTGCCCTCGACGAGCAGTACTTC. Its translation: CSARPDDSALDEQYF.

In this sample, this clonotype turned up many times. The chain links TRBV28 to TRBJ2-7, with D perhaps matching TRBD2 (6 bases). This CDR3 comprises 16 residues. V dropped 4 bases and J dropped 0 bases, with 16 bases sitting between them. Looked up from germline, CDR1 is MDHEN and CDR2 is SYDVKM. The CDR3 nucleotides read TGTGCCAGCAGTTCCCTTCGGGAGAGGAGCTCCTACGAGCAGTACTTC. Its translation is CASSSLRERSSYEQYF.

The rearrangement joins TRBV19 to TRBJ2-3; 8 positions agree with TRBD2. CDR3 size: 15 residues. Germline V gene sequence: CDR1 LNHDA, CDR2 SQIVND (reference sequence). Trimming removed 6 bases from V and 0 bases from J; junction bases left unmatched: 5. Here the CDR3 DNA reads TGTGCCAGTAGCGGACTAGCTTTGAGCACAGATACGCAGTATTTT. Residues: CASSGLALSTDTQYF. The variable domain in full, with the rest retrieved from reference TRBV19 and TRBJ2-3, is DGGITQSPKYLFRKEGQNVTLSCEQNLNHDAMYWYRQDPGQGLRLIYYSQIVNDFQKGDIAEGYSVSREKKESFPLTVTSAQKNPTAFYLCASSGLALSTDTQYFGPGTRLTVL.

This clonotype was counted many times. The gene calls are TRBV6-2 or TRBV6-3 and TRBJ2-7; TRBD2 matches 15 bases. V trimming: 4 bases; J trimming: 2 bases; junction bases outside the gene matches: 12. This CDR3 is 19 amino acids long. CDR1 is MNHEY and CDR2 is SVGEGT in the germline V gene. This CDR3 is CASSSPPGLAGGRPYEQYF. For the CDR3, the DNA is TGTGCCAGCAGTTCCCCACCGGGACTAGCGGGGGGCCGACCCTACGAGCAGTACTTC.

This clonotype showed up just a few times. The rearrangement uses TRBV2 and TRBJ1-6, with unresolved D. There are 15 residues in the CDR3. Trimming removed 6 bases at V and 6 bases at J, with 15 bases between. Looked up from germline, CDR1 is SNHLY and CDR2 is FYNNEI. Written as DNA, the CDR3 is TGTGCCAGCAGCGATTTCCGGGTCTTTAATTCACCCCTCCACTTT. This sequence encodes CASSDFRVFNSPLHF.

V usage is TRBV12-3 or TRBV12-4 and J usage is TRBJ1-3; 8 nucleotides align to TRBD1. V shed 3 bases, J shed 0 bases, and the junction held 4 bases outside the gene matches. The CDR3 has 16 amino acids. In DNA form, the CDR3 reads TGTGCCAGCAGTTTTCCTGGGACAGGCTCTGGAAACACCATATATTTT. Amino acids: CASSFPGTGSGNTIYF.

This clonotype was recorded at least ten times. The rearrangement uses TRBV6-1 and TRBJ2-1, with 8 bases that match TRBD2. Germline V gives CDR1 MNHNS, CDR2 SASEGT. The CDR3 contains 14 residues. With V trimmed by 8 bases and J by 1 base, 4 bases remained unmatched. This CDR3 is CASGLAVSYNEQFF. CDR3 nucleotide sequence: TGTGCCAGCGGACTAGCCGTTTCCTACAATGAGCAGTTCTTC.

This clonotype was counted a few times. This rearrangement joins TRBV29-1 to TRBJ2-1; D not resolved. From germline, CDR1 is SQVTM and CDR2 ANQGSEA. Between the trimmed V and J ends, which lost 7 bases and 7 bases, there was a span of 23 bases. This CDR3 contains 15 residues. For the CDR3, the DNA is TGCAGCGCCTCGTTAGGTATCTCCCCTCCGAATGAGCAGTTCTTC. This gives the protein CSASLGISPPNEQFF.

V usage is TRBV4-3 and J usage is TRBJ2-7, with TRBD1 matching over 7 bases. Germline lookup yields CDR1 LGHNA and CDR2 YSLEER. The V segment lost 0 bases and the J segment 0 bases; nucleotides outside the gene matches: 8. The length of the CDR3 is 17 residues. The CDR3 spells CASSQDRTGAHSYEQYF. CDR3 DNA: TGCGCCAGCAGCCAAGATAGGACAGGAGCCCACTCCTACGAGCAGTACTTC.

The chain combines TRBV5-1 with TRBJ1-1, with D unclear. Trimming removed 1 base from V and 3 bases from J, with 10 bases in between. CDR1 is SGHRS, CDR2 YFSETQ, per germline. The CDR3 is 14 residues long. CDR3 DNA sequence: TGCGCCAGCAGCTTGAGGACTGATTACACTGAAGCTTTCTTT. Amino acids: CASSLRTDYTEAFF.

The chain combines TRBV12-3 or TRBV12-4 with TRBJ2-3; 14 nucleotides line up with TRBD2. There are 17 residues in the CDR3. Germline trimming cut 7 bases from V and 8 bases from J; bases unmatched to any gene: 14. The CDR3 DNA reads as TGTGCCAGCACCGGACTAGCGGGGGGAAAGTCCCTCTCTACGCAGTATTTT. Amino acids: CASTGLAGGKSLSTQYF.

Worth noting for this clonotype: One end of the junction varies from germline; a read error may be responsible. The V and J genes are TRBV4-1 and TRBJ2-7, with 10 bases lining up with TRBD2. Germline V CDR1 and CDR2: MGHRA, YSYEKL. The CDR3 has 13 amino acids. CDR3 region: CASSQAGGHEQYF. The CDR3 DNA is TGTGCCAGCAGCCAAGCGGGAGGGCACGAGCAGTACTTC.